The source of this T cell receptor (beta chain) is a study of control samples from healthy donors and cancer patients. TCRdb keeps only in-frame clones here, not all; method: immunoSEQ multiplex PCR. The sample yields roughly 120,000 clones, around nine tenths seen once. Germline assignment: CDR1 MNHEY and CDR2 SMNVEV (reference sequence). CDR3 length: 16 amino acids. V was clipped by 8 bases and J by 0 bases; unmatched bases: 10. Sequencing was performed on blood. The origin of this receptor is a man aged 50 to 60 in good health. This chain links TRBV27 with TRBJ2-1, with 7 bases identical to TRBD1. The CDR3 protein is CASGHDRVSSYNEQFF. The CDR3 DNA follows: TGTGCCAGCGGCCACGACAGGGTCAGCTCCTACAATGAGCAGTTCTTC.